This T cell receptor beta chain was recovered during a study of T cell responses to AZD1222 COVID-19 vaccine. Study conclusions and caveats: Mapped onto spike, vaccine-associated CD4 TCRs spanned it and were dominant at 160-218 and 743-854.

The CDR3 consists of 13 residues. Germline loops: CDR1 MGHRA, CDR2 YSYEKL. V was clipped by 0 bases and J by 5 bases, with 7 bases between them. Notes on this clone: Its antigen is not identified.

Produced via immunoSEQ multiplex PCR; TCRdb's table is partial and in-frame only. The top ten hold 5.5% to 8% of the sample, which has just over 150,000 clones, about 88% seen once. The material was peripheral blood, obtained after recovery from COVID-19. The source of this sequence is an adult who had recovered from COVID-19. The chain uses TRBV4-1 and TRBJ2-5, with unresolved D. The DNA of the CDR3 is TGCGCCAGCAGCCAAGATTTAAGGGAGACCCAGTACTTC. It specifies CASSQDLRETQYF.